Detailed here is one TCR beta chain. This entry comes from a study of T cell changes during pregnancy in multiple sclerosis. The CDR3 spans 17 residues. Trimming took 4 bases from V and 4 from J; bases not matched to a gene: 15. The germline gives CDR1 SGHNT, CDR2 YYREEE (reference sequence). Libraries were prepared by immunoSEQ multiplex PCR; TCRdb keeps only in-frame clonotypes and omits some of them. Of roughly 110,000 clones listed, just under 95% are singletons. The TCR originated in a female donor in good health, enrolled as a control in a pregnancy study. The chain combines TRBV5-4 with TRBJ2-5, with TRBD1 matching over 8 bases. Specimen: peripheral blood, collected in the third trimester of pregnancy. CDR3 nucleotide sequence: TGTGCCAGCAGCACTGGATCCTGGACAGGGAATACAGAGACCCAGTACTTC. Its protein product is CASSTGSWTGNTETQYF.